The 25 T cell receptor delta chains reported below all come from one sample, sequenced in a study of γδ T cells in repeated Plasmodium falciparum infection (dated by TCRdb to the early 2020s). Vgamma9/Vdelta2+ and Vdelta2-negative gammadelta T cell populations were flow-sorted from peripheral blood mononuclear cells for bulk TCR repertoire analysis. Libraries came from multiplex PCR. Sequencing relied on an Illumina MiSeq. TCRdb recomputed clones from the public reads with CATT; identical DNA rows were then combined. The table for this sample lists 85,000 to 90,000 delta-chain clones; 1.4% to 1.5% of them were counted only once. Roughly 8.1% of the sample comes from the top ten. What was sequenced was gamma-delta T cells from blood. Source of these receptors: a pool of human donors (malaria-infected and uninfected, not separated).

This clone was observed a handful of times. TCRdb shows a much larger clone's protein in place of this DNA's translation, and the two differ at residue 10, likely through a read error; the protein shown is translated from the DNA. This CDR3 is CAFTRSPRGMPDKLIF. As DNA, the CDR3 is TGTGCCTTCACCCGCTCCCCACGAGGGATGCCCGATAAACTCATCTTT. This sequence joins TRDV3 and TRDJ1, with D maybe TRDD3 (5 bases). Germline assignment: CDR1 TVYSNPD and CDR2 GDNSRS (reference sequence). The CDR3 runs to 16 residues. Trimming left V 3 bases short and J 3 bases short, with 23 bases between.

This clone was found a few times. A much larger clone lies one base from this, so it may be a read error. CDR3 sequence (DNA): TGTGCTCTTGGGGAAATTGGGTCCTTCCTACGTGCGTGCACCGATAAACCCATCTTT. Its translation is CALGEIGSFLRACTDKPIF. The chain has TRDV1 and TRDJ1; 9 bases are a match to TRDD2. The length of the CDR3 is 19 residues. CDR1 TSWWSYY and CDR2 QGS come from the germline V gene.

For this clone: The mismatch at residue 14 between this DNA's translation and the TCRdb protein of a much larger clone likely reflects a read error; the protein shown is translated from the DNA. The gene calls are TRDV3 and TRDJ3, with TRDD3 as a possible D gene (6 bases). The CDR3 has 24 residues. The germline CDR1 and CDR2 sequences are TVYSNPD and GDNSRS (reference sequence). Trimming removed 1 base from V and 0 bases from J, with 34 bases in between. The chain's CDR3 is CAFTLVGLRRGIRTRSWDTRQMFF. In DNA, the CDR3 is TGTGCCTTTACACTTGTGGGCCTACGTCGTGGGATAAGGACCCGCTCCTGGGACACCCGACAGATGTTTTTC. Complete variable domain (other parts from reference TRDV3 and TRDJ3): CDKVTQSSPDQTVASGSEVVLLCTYDTVYSNPDLFWYRIRPDYSFQFVFYGDNSRSEGADFTQGRFSVKHILTQKAFHLVISPVRTEDSATYYCAFTLVGLRRGIRTRSWDTRQMFFGTGIKLFVEP.

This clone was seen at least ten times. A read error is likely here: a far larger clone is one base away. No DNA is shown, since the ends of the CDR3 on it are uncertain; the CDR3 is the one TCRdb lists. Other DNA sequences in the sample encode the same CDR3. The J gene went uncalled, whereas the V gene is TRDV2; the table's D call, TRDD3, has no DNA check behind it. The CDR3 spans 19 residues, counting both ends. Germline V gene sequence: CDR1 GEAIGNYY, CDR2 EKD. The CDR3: CACDTVGLGAHSYTDKLIF.

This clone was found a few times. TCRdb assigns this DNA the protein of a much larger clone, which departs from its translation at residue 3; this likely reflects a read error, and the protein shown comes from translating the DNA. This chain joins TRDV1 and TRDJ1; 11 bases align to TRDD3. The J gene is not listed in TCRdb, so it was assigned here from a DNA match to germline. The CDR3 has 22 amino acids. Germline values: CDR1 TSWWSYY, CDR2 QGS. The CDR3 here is CAPGERSYWGINPPPYTDKLIF. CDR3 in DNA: TGTGCTCCTGGGGAACGTAGTTACTGGGGGATAAACCCTCCGCCGTACACCGATAAACTCATCTTT.

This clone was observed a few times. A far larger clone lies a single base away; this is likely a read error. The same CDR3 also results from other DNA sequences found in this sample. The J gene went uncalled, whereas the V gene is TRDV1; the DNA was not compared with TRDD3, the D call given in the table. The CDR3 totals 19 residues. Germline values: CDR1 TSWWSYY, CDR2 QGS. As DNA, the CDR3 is TGTGCTCTTGGGGGATGGTACTGGGGGATACCCGGCCCGTCCGATAAACTCATCTTC. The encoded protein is CALGGWYWGIPGPSDKLIF.

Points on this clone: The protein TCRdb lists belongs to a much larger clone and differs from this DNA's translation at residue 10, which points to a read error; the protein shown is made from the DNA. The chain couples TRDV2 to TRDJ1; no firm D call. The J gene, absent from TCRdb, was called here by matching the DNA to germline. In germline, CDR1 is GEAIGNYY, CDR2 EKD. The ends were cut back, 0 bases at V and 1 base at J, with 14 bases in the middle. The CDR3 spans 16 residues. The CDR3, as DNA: TGTGCCTGTGACACCTTGGTTGGCCCTCCCACCGATAAACTCATCTTT. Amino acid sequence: CACDTLVGPPTDKLIF.

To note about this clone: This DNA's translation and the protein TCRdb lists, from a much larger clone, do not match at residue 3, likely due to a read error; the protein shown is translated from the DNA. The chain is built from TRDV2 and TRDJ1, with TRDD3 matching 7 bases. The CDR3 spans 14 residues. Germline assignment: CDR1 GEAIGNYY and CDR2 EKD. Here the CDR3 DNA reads TGTGCCCGTGACACTGGGGAGTACACCGATAAACTCATCTTT. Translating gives CARDTGEYTDKLIF.

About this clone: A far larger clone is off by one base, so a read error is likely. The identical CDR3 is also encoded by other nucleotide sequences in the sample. CDR3 sequence: CACEPLKGRGMDGTDKLIF. The CDR3 DNA reads TGTGCCTGTGAACCTCTTAAGGGCCGGGGGATGGACGGGACCGATAAACTCATCTTT. This sequence joins TRDV2 and TRDJ1; 7 positions agree with TRDD3. The J gene is not listed in TCRdb, so it was assigned here from a DNA match to germline. V was pared by 4 bases and J by 2 bases, with 21 bases of the junction left unmatched. The germline V gene has CDR1 GEAIGNYY and CDR2 EKD. This CDR3 contains 19 residues.

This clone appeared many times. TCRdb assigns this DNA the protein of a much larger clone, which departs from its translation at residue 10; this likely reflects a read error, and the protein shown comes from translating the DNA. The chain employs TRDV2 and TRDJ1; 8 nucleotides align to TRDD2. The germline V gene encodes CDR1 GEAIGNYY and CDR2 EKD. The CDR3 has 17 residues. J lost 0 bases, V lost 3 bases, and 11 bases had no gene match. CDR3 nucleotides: TGTGCCTGTGACCTCTTCCTACGGAACGGGAACACCGATAAACTCATCTTT. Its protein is CACDLFLRNGNTDKLIF.

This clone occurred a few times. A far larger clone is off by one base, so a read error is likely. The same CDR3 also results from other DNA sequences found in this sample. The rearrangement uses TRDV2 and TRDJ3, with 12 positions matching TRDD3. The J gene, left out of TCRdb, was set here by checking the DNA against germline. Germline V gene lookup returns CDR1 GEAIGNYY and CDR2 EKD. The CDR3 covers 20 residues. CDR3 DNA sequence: TGTGCCTGTGACTCCTACTGGGGGATACTCCCGTCCTGGGACACCCGGCAGATGTTTTTC. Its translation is CACDSYWGILPSWDTRQMFF.

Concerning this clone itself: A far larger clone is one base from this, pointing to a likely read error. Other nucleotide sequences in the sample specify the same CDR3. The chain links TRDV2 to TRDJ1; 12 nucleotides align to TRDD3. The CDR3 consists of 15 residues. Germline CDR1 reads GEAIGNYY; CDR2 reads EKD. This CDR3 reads CACDQLGDTRDKLIF. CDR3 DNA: TGTGCATGTGACCAACTGGGGGATACCCGCGATAAACTCATCTTT.

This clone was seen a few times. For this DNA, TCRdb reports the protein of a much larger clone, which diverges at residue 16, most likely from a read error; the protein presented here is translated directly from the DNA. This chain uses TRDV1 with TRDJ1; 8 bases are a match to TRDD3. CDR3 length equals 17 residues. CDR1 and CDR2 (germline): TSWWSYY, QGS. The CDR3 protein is CALGERPPGDITDKLTF. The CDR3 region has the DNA TGTGCTCTTGGGGAACGGCCTCCGGGGGATATAACCGATAAACTCACCTTT.

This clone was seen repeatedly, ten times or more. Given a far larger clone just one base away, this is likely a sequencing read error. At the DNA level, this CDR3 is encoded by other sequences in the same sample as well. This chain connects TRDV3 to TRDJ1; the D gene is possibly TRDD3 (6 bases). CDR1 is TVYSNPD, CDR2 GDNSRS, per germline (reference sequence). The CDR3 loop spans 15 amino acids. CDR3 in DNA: TGTGCCTTAGTTCTTCCCCCGGGGATTAGGGGTAAACTCATCTTC. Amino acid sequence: CALVLPPGIRGKLIF.

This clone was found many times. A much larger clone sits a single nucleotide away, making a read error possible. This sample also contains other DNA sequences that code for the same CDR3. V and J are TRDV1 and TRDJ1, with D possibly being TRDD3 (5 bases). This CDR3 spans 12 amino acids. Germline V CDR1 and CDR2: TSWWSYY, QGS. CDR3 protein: CALRGGTDKLIF. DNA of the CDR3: TGTGCACTCAGGGGAGGCACCGACAAACTCATCTTT.

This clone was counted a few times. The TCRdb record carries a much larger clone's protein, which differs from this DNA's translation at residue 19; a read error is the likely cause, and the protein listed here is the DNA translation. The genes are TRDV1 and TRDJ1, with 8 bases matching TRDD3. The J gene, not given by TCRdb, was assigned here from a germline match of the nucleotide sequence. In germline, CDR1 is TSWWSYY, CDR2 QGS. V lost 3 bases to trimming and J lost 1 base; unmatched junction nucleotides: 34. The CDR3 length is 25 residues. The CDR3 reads CALGDLRPSRTYWGSPRVSTDKLIF. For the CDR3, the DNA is TGTGCTCTTGGGGACCTACGGCCTTCCCGAACCTACTGGGGGTCTCCCCGCGTGAGCACCGATAAACTCATCTTT.

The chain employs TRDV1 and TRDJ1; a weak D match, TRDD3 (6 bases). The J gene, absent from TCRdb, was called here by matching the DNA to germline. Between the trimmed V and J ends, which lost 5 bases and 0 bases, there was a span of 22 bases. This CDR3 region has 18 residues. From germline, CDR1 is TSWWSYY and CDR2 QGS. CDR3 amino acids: CALGQRRGTQRHTDKLIF. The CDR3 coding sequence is TGTGCTCTTGGGCAACGACGGGGGACCCAGCGTCACACCGATAAACTCATCTTT.

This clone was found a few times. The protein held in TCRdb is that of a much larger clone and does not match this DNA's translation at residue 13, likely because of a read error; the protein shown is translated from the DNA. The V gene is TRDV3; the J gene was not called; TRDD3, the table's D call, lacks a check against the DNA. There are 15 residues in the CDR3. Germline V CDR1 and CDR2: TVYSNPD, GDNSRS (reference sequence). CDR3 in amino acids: CAFICRLGDTEKPIF. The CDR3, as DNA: TGTGCCTTTATTTGTCGGCTGGGGGATACGGAAAAACCCATCTTT.

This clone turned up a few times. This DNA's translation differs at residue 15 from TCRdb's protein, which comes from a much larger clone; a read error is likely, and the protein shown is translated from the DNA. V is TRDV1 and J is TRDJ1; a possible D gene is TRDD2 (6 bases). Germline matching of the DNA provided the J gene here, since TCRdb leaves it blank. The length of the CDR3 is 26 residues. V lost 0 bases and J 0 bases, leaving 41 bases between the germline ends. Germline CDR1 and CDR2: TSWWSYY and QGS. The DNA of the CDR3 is TGTGCTCTTGGGGAACTGGGGAGGGGCCTTCCCACGCCCTGGGAGAGAAACCTGATGTACACCGATAAACTCATCTTT. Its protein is CALGELGRGLPTPWERNLMYTDKLIF.

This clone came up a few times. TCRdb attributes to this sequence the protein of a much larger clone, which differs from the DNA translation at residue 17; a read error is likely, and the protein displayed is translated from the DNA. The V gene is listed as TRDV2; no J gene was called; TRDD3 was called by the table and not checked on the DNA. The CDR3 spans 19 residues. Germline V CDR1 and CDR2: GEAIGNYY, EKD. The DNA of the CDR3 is TGTGCCTGTAGAGAAATTGGGGGATACCCACTATTGGACACCGATAAACCCATCTTT. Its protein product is CACREIGGYPLLDTDKPIF.

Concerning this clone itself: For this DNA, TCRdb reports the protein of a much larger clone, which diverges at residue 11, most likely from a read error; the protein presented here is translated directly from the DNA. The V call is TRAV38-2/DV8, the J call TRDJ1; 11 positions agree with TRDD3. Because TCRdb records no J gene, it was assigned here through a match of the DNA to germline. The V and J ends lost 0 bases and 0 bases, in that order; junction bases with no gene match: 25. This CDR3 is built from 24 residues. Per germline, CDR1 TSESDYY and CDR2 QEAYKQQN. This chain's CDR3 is CAYRSGPSYDCWGILKGYTDKLIF. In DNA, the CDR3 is TGTGCTTATAGGAGCGGGCCTTCCTACGACTGCTGGGGGATACTGAAGGGGTACACCGATAAACTCATCTTT.

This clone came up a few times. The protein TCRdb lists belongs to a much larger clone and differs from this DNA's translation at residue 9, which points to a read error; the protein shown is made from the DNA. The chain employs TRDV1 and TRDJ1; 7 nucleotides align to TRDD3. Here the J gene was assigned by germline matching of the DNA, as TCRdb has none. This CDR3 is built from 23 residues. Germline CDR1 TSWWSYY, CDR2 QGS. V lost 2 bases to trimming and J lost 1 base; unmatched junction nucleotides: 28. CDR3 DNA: TGTGCTCTTGGGGAATATCTTTCCCGGATTAGGAAACTCACTCTGGGGGTCACCGATAAACTCATCTTT. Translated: CALGEYLSRIRKLTLGVTDKLIF.

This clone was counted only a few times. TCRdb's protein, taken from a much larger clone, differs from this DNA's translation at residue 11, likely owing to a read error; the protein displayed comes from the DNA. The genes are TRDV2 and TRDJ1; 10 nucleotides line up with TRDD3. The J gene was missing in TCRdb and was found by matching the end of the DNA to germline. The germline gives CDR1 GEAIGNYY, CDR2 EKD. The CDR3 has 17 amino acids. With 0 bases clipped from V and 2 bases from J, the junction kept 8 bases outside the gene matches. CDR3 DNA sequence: TGTGCCTGTGACACCGGAATTGGGGGATACACGACCGATAAACTCATCTTT. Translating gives CACDTGIGGYTTDKLIF.

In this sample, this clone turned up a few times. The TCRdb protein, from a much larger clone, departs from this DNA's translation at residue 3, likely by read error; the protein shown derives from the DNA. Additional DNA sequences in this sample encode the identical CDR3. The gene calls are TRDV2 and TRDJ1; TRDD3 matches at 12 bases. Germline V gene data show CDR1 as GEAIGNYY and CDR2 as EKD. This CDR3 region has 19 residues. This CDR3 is CARDTRTGGYSTFTDKLIF. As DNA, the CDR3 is TGTGCCCGTGACACCCGTACTGGGGGATACTCAACCTTCACCGATAAACTCATCTTT.

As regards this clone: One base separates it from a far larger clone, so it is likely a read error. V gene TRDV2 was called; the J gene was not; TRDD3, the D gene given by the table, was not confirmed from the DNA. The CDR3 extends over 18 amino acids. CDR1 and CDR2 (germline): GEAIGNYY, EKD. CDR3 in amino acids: CACDTVLGDTALTAQLFF. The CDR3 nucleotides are TGTGCCTGTGACACCGTACTGGGGGATACGGCTTTGACAGCACAGCTCTTCTTT.